This entry lists 28 T cell receptor beta chains sequenced from one sample in a study of neurological immune-mediated disorders. TCRdb itself ran the 5' RACE reads through MiXCR, one entry per CDR3 protein. The sample shows tens of thousands of distinct CDR3 sequences, roughly 4.4% of them seen only once. Material: PBMCs. The source of these receptors is a man in his fifties with multiple sclerosis.

The rearrangement uses TRBV28 and TRBJ2-1; D remains ambiguous. V lost 6 bases and J 8 bases, leaving 17 bases between the germline ends. The CDR3 contains 14 residues. From germline, CDR1 is MDHEN and CDR2 SYDVKM. The CDR3 loop reads CASRFSQGPYEQFF. The DNA of the CDR3 is TGTGCCAGCAGGTTCTCACAAGGGCCGTATGAGCAGTTCTTC.

This clonotype was observed at least ten times. The genes are TRBV20-1 and TRBJ2-2, with 7 bases fitting TRBD2. Trimming at V came to 2 bases and at J to 6 bases, leaving 12 bases not matched to a gene. The CDR3 contains 16 residues. CDR1 is DFQATT, CDR2 SNEGSKA, per germline (reference sequence). This chain's CDR3 is CSARRGGGSTAGELFF. The CDR3 nucleotides are TGCAGTGCTAGACGAGGAGGCGGGAGCACCGCCGGGGAGCTGTTTTTT.

This clonotype was counted many times. The chain has TRBV15 and TRBJ1-3; no clear D gene. The V gene's germline CDR1 is LNHNV and CDR2 YYDKDF (reference sequence). Trimming shortened V by 5 bases and J by 0 bases, and 17 bases separated the two germline ends. There are 17 residues in the CDR3. CDR3 region: CATSPFGGSLSGNTIYF. The CDR3 DNA follows: TGTGCCACCAGCCCGTTCGGAGGCAGCCTCTCTGGAAACACCATATATTTT. Full variable domain (remainder filled in from reference TRBV15 and TRBJ1-3): DAMVIQNPRYQVTQFGKPVTLSCSQTLNHNVMYWYQQKSSQAPKLLFHYYDKDFNNEADTPDNFQSRRPNTSFCFLDIRSPGLGDTAMYLCATSPFGGSLSGNTIYFGEGSWLTVV.

The chain uses TRBV4-1 and TRBJ2-2, with D uncertain. Germline assignment: CDR1 MGHRA and CDR2 YSYEKL. V was trimmed by 7 bases and J by 0 bases, leaving 12 bases between them. The CDR3 is 15 amino acids. The chain's CDR3 is CASTPGPTNTGELFF. CDR3 DNA sequence: TGCGCCAGCACCCCCGGACCAACGAACACCGGGGAGCTGTTTTTT.

About this clonotype itself: Just one base apart from a much larger clone, this may be a read error. The V and J genes are TRBV14 and TRBJ2-1, with D possibly matching TRBD2 (5 bases). Germline V lookup: CDR1 SGHDN, CDR2 FVKESK. The CDR3 is made up of 14 amino acids. The V end was cut by 3 bases, the J end by 8 bases, with 14 bases between. This chain's CDR3 is CASSHGVGDHEQFF. CDR3 bases: TGTGCCAGCAGCCATGGGGTCGGGGATCATGAGCAGTTCTTC.

The table lists this clonotype with a few counts. This chain joins TRBV5-1 and TRBJ1-2; D call uncertain. This CDR3 spans 13 amino acids. V gave up 4 bases and J gave up 0 bases, with 7 bases separating them. Germline CDR1 and CDR2: SGHRS and YFSETQ. CDR3 protein: CASSDISNYGYTF. The CDR3 DNA reads TGCGCCAGCAGCGACATCTCTAACTATGGCTACACCTTC.

This clonotype was counted only a few times. The chain couples TRBV20-1 to TRBJ2-7; no clear D. The CDR3 totals 12 residues. CDR1 is DFQATT and CDR2 is SNEGSKA in the germline V gene (reference sequence). The CDR3 spells CSASEVSYEQYF. The CDR3 nucleotides read TGCAGCGCCAGTGAGGTGTCCTACGAGCAGTACTTC.

In its sample, this clonotype was seen many times. The chain uses TRBV20-1 and TRBJ2-7, with no clear D. The CDR3 is 14 residues long. Trimming removed 3 bases at V and 2 bases at J, with 14 bases between. The germline V gene has CDR1 DFQATT and CDR2 SNEGSKA (reference sequence). CDR3 nucleotides: TGCAGTGCTAGGCTCACCGGGTCCGCCTACGAGCAGTACTTC. The encoded protein is CSARLTGSAYEQYF.

This clonotype was recorded at least ten times. The rearrangement uses TRBV3-1 and TRBJ2-4; TRBD2 might be the D (7 bases). The CDR3 covers 18 residues. Trimming removed 4 bases at V and 0 bases at J, with 19 bases between. Germline V CDR1 and CDR2: LGHDT, YNNKEL (reference sequence). CDR3 sequence (DNA): TGTGCCAGCAGCCCCTCCTGGGGGGGCCACCTAGCCAAAAACATTCAGTACTTC. This codes for CASSPSWGGHLAKNIQYF.

This clonotype came up many times. The chain couples TRBV28 to TRBJ2-7; the D gene is possibly TRBD2 (6 bases). In germline, CDR1 is MDHEN, CDR2 SYDVKM. V gave up 10 bases and J gave up 0 bases, with 19 bases separating them. CDR3 length: 15 residues. The CDR3 DNA reads as TGTGCCACCAGGGCGGCGGGGATTAGCTCCTACGAGCAGTACTTC. It encodes CATRAAGISSYEQYF.

This sequence joins TRBV2 and TRBJ2-7, with D possibly being TRBD2 (5 bases). There are 13 residues in the CDR3. CDR1 and CDR2 (germline): SNHLY, FYNNEI. With 4 bases removed from V and 5 bases from J, the gap between germline ends came to 12 bases. CDR3 in DNA: TGTGCCAGCAGTGTCTCTAGCAGCAACGAGCAGTACTTC. Residues: CASSVSSSNEQYF.

This clonotype appeared many times. This chain uses TRBV7-9 with TRBJ2-7; 9 bases match TRBD2. J gave up 4 bases and V 0 bases, and 4 bases lay outside the gene matches. CDR1 is SEHNR, CDR2 FQNEAQ, per germline (reference sequence). The length of the CDR3 is 15 residues. The CDR3 is CASSLALAGEYEQYF. The CDR3 coding sequence is TGTGCCAGCAGCTTAGCGTTAGCGGGAGAGTACGAGCAGTACTTC.

There are many counts of this clonotype. V is TRBV7-9 and J is TRBJ1-2, with 8 bases fitting TRBD1. CDR3 length equals 13 residues. V shed 6 bases, J shed 5 bases, and the junction held 5 bases outside the gene matches. The V gene's germline CDR1 is SEHNR and CDR2 FQNEAQ (reference sequence). The CDR3 is CASSPRQGYGYTF. The CDR3 nucleotides are TGTGCCAGCAGTCCTCGACAGGGGTATGGCTACACCTTC.

This clonotype is labeled as medium-sized (0.01 to 0.1%). This chain links TRBV24-1 with TRBJ2-5; possibly TRBD2 for D (5 bases). The germline V gene encodes CDR1 KGHDR and CDR2 SFDVKD. The ends were cut back, 1 base at V and 1 base at J, with 6 bases in the middle. The CDR3 loop spans 14 amino acids. CDR3 loop: CATSDLEGQETQYF. The CDR3 DNA is TGTGCCACCAGTGATTTAGAGGGCCAAGAGACCCAGTACTTC.

This clonotype was seen many times. This chain connects TRBV10-2 to TRBJ2-1, with 10 bases lining up with TRBD2. The germline gives CDR1 WSHSY, CDR2 SAAADI. This CDR3 contains 16 residues. Trimming at V came to 0 bases and at J to 2 bases, leaving 1 base not matched to a gene. As DNA, the CDR3 is TGCGCCAGCAGTGAGTCTAGCGGGGGGCCCTACAATGAGCAGTTCTTC. It specifies CASSESSGGPYNEQFF.

This clonotype was detected ten times or more. V and J are TRBV20-1 and TRBJ2-2; 8 bases map to TRBD2. In germline, CDR1 is DFQATT, CDR2 SNEGSKA (reference sequence). Losses at the gene ends were 1 base for V and 4 bases for J; bases not matched to a gene: 5. The CDR3 contains 15 residues. CDR3 amino acids: CSARVGGRTTGELFF. The CDR3 nucleotides are TGCAGTGCTAGAGTTGGCGGGAGGACCACCGGGGAGCTGTTTTTT.

This clonotype was counted only a few times. This chain links TRBV29-1 with TRBJ2-1; no clear D. V was cut by 1 base and J by 3 bases, with 16 bases left in between. CDR1 is SQVTM and CDR2 is ANQGSEA in the germline V gene. This CDR3 has 16 amino acids. The CDR3 DNA sequence: TGCAGCGTTGAAGGAGCCGCCTCCAGATTCTACAATGAGCAGTTCTTC. Its protein is CSVEGAASRFYNEQFF.

This clonotype was counted ten times or more. The chain recombines TRBV12-3 or TRBV12-4 with TRBJ1-1; tentatively, D is TRBD1 (5 bases). The CDR3 totals 13 residues. V lost 6 bases and J 0 bases, leaving 8 bases between the germline ends. The CDR3, as DNA: TGTGCCAGCAGCGACAGTCTGAACACTGAAGCTTTCTTT. This gives the protein CASSDSLNTEAFF.

Ten or more counts support this clonotype. V and J are TRBV28 and TRBJ2-1; D might be TRBD1 (6 bases). Trimming pared 6 bases from V and 9 bases from J, leaving 18 bases between. The CDR3 covers 14 residues. The V gene's germline CDR1 is MDHEN and CDR2 SYDVKM. CDR3 in DNA: TGTGCCAGCAGCAGGGGTCGAGTTGGGACTGAGCAGTTCTTC. Translating it yields CASSRGRVGTEQFF.

This clonotype was picked up many times. This rearrangement joins TRBV25-1 to TRBJ2-3, with D tentatively TRBD2 (6 bases). This CDR3 region has 16 residues. Germline V gene sequence: CDR1 MGHDK, CDR2 SYGVNS. The germline V and J ends were trimmed by 1 base and 2 bases, with 13 bases remaining between them. The CDR3 sequence: CASSELLTGDTDTQYF. DNA of the CDR3: TGTGCCAGCAGTGAATTATTGACGGGAGACACAGATACGCAGTATTTT.

This clonotype was detected many times. The chain links TRBV5-1 to TRBJ2-5; weak D call: TRBD1 (6 bases). The V end was cut by 5 bases, the J end by 5 bases, with 22 bases between. Germline V CDR1 and CDR2: SGHRS, YFSETQ. There are 16 residues in the CDR3. CDR3 coding DNA: TGCGCCAGCAGTCCAATCAGCGCAGGGGTTTGGGAGACCCAGTACTTC. This translates into CASSPISAGVWETQYF.

At least ten counts were recorded for this clonotype. This chain's CDR3 is CATGELGNEKLFF. The CDR3 bases are TGTGCCACCGGGGAATTGGGTAATGAAAAACTGTTTTTT. V usage is TRBV15 and J usage is TRBJ1-4; D is unresolved. Germline CDR1 LNHNV, CDR2 YYDKDF (reference sequence). Trimming took 8 bases from V and 4 from J, leaving 11 bases between them. This CDR3 region has 13 residues.

V gene TRBV11-2 combines with J gene TRBJ2-7; no reliable D call. This CDR3 has 13 residues. The germline gives CDR1 SGHAT, CDR2 FQNNGV. The V gene lost 0 bases and the J gene lost 4 bases, with 7 bases spanning the gap. The CDR3 loop reads CASSLESGYEQYF. CDR3 DNA sequence: TGTGCCAGCAGCTTAGAATCCGGGTACGAGCAGTACTTC.

This clonotype was seen a few times. V is TRBV5-1 and J is TRBJ2-3, with TRBD2 matching 10 bases. The CDR3 runs 14 residues. Germline-derived CDR1 and CDR2 are SGHRS and YFSETQ. The trim removed 7 bases at V and 4 bases at J, leaving 6 bases unmatched. The CDR3 region is CASQAGGPSDTQYF. As DNA, the CDR3 is TGCGCCAGCCAAGCGGGAGGGCCCTCAGATACGCAGTATTTT.

The sample holds many counts of this clonotype. The chain couples TRBV4-2 to TRBJ2-5; tentative D call: TRBD2 (5 bases). The V end lost 0 bases, the J end lost 0 bases, and 14 bases lay between the germline ends. This CDR3 spans 17 amino acids. Germline CDR1 is LGHNA and CDR2 is YNFKEQ. CDR3 DNA: TGTGCCAGCAGCCAAGATGGCCAGCGGAGGTACCAAGAGACCCAGTACTTC. Encoded protein: CASSQDGQRRYQETQYF.

This clonotype was recorded at least ten times. The chain recombines TRBV2 with TRBJ2-7, with 9 bases aligning to TRBD2. Germline V CDR1 and CDR2: SNHLY, FYNNEI. The ends lost 6 bases at V and 4 bases at J; junction bases unmatched: 7. The length of the CDR3 is 14 residues. The CDR3 DNA reads as TGTGCCAGCAGATTTAGCGGGAGTGCGTACGAGCAGTACTTC. It specifies CASRFSGSAYEQYF.

V and J are TRBV4-1 and TRBJ2-7; no clear D gene. From germline, CDR1 is MGHRA and CDR2 YSYEKL. This CDR3 contains 11 residues. V was shortened by 6 bases and J by 9 bases, with 12 bases between the two germline ends. CDR3 sequence (DNA): TGCGCCAGCAGAAAAGATTTTAGGCAGTACTTC. Translating gives CASRKDFRQYF.

This clonotype was seen many times. The J gene is TRBJ1-1, the V gene TRBV11-3, with unresolved D. Germline CDR1 is SGHNT and CDR2 is YENEEA. The CDR3 loop spans 13 amino acids. V lost 3 bases and J 5 bases, leaving 10 bases between the germline ends. CDR3 sequence: CASSLAVGTEAFF. In DNA, the CDR3 is TGTGCCAGCAGCTTGGCGGTCGGAACTGAAGCTTTCTTT.